The 3 T cell receptor beta chains given below trace back to one sample, sequenced in a study of CD8+CD57+ T cells in acquired aplastic anemia. CDR3 and TCR beta VDJ profiling relied on genomic DNA as the template. TCRdb itself ran the reads through MiXCR, one entry per CDR3 protein. In the table there are fewer than 70,000 distinct CDR3 sequences, roughly half of which are singletons. The sequenced sample consisted of sorted CD4+, CD8+, or CD8+CD57+ T cells (not recorded which) from PBMCs. These receptors came from a human donor in good health, serving as a control.

The rearrangement uses TRBV15 and TRBJ2-7; 9 nucleotides line up with TRBD2. CDR3 length equals 13 residues. Germline lookup yields CDR1 LNHNV and CDR2 YYDKDF (reference sequence). Germline trimming cut 8 bases from V and 1 base from J; bases unmatched to any gene: 3. CDR3 nucleotides: TGTGCCACCCAGCTAGCGGGGTCCTACGAGCAGTACTTC. It specifies CATQLAGSYEQYF.

The chain recombines TRBV4-1 with TRBJ2-7; no definite D call. V was cut by 1 base and J by 4 bases, with 14 bases left in between. CDR3 length: 15 amino acids. Germline CDR1 is MGHRA and CDR2 is YSYEKL. This CDR3 reads CASSQAAGSGYEQYF. In DNA, the CDR3 is TGCGCCAGCAGCCAAGCCGCCGGATCAGGTTACGAGCAGTACTTC.

The CDR3 here is CATRDAPQGLNSPLHF. DNA of the CDR3: TGTGCCACCAGGGACGCTCCGCAGGGCCTTAATTCACCCCTCCACTTT. The rearrangement joins TRBV15 to TRBJ1-6; perhaps TRBD1 as D (5 bases). Germline CDR1 LNHNV, CDR2 YYDKDF (reference sequence). The V and J ends lost 6 bases and 6 bases respectively, with 18 bases between them. The CDR3 runs 16 residues.